This T cell receptor beta chain was captured in a study of blood T cell repertoires in COVID-19. Study summary: Acute-phase and convalescent COVID-19 samples originated in the United States, Italy and Spain.

This clone was picked up a small number of times. In the original analysis: Reference gene primer amplification gave nucleated cell count estimates. Some clones are missing from TCRdb's copy, which holds only in-frame ones; the method was immunoSEQ multiplex PCR. V, J and clone size derive from that table, while D and trimming were established from the DNA sequence. The profile shows fewer than 350,000 clones, 90% of them singletons. CDR3 length: 14 amino acids. Germline CDR1 is SGHTA and CDR2 is FQGTGA. V lost 2 bases, J lost 7 bases, and 5 bases stayed unmatched. This clonotype was sampled from a woman aged 25 to 39 with COVID-19, enrolled during active disease. The chain carries TRBV7-3 and TRBJ2-1; 7 bases are shared with TRBD2. Material for sequencing was peripheral blood. The CDR3 DNA follows: TGTGCCAGCAGCTTAGAGGGAGGGTTTAATGAGCAGTTCTTC. Protein sequence: CASSLEGGFNEQFF. Full variable domain (missing parts from reference TRBV7-3 and TRBJ2-1): GAGVSQTPSNKVTEKGKYVELRCDPISGHTALYWYRQSLGQGPEFLIYFQGTGAADDSGLPNDRFFAVRPEGSVSTLKIQRTERGDSAVYLCASSLEGGFNEQFFGPGTRLTVL.